This T cell receptor beta chain stems from a study of OX40 agonist ivuxolimab in advanced cancers. Study-wide findings and caveats: Blood T cells, both CD4+ and CD8+, expanded clonally by week 6 at 0.1 to 3.0 mg/kg.

The trim removed 3 bases at V and 1 base at J, leaving 2 bases unmatched. Germline values: CDR1 SGHRS, CDR2 YFSETQ. The length of the CDR3 is 16 residues. As concerns this clone: What it binds is not known.

The data were produced by immunoSEQ multiplex PCR, yet TCRdb's version contains in-frame clones alone and is incomplete. The sample holds 50,000 to 70,000 clones, less than 95% seen once. The chain carries TRBV5-1 and TRBJ2-2; 11 bases agree with TRBD2. The sequences come from CD4+ or CD8+ T cells sorted from blood, collected in a trial of the OX40 agonist ivuxolimab. The TCR originated in an adult with an advanced solid tumor such as melanoma, head and neck, liver or kidney cancer. CDR3 nucleotides: TGCGCCAGCAGCTCCGGGACTAGCGGGAACACCGGGGAGCTGTTTTTT. Residues: CASSSGTSGNTGELFF.